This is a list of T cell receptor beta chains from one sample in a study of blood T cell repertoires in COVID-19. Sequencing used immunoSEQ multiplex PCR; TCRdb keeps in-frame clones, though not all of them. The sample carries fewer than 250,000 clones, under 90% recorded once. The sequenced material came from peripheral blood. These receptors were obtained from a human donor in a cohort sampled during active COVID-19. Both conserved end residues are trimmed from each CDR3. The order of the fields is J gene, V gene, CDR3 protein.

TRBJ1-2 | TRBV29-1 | SASRIYGYT
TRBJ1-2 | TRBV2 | ASSEGTGVGGYT
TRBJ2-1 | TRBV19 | ATEGLAGRNEQF
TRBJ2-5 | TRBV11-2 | ASSSRTGGVETQY
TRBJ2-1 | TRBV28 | ASSDPRGGDRYNEQF
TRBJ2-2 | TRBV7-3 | ASSSPGNTGELF
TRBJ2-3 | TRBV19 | ASSYPGTGADTQY
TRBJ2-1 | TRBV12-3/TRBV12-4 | ASSSHRGNEQF
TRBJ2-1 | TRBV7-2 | ASSLVSSGYNEQF
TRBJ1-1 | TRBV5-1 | ASSLILRDSTEAF
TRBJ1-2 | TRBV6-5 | ASSLAGASGYT
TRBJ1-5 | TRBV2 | ASTHRDRRSNQPQH
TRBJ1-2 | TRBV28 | ASSNSYGYT
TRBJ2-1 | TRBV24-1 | ATSERQGAYNEQF
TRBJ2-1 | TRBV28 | ASTSGTGGRGWNEQF
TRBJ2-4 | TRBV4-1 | ASSLGQQNIQY
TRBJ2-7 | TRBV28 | ASRRQGVVEQY
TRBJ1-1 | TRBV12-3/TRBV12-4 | ASSLEGGGEAF
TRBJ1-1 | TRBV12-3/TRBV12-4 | ASSYPGSEAF
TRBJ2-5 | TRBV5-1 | ASSTGLSGETQY
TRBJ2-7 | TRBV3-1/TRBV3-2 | ASSQGQGSSEQY
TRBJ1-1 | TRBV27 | ASSFLRNTEAF
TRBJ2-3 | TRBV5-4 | ASSPSLEGTDTQY
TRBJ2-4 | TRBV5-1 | ASSEDAGGWNIQY
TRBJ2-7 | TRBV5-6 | ASSLLAGYEQY
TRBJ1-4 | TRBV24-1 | ATSDSTGGGEKLF
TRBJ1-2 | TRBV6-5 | ASSYGRIYGYT
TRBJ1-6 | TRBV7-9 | ASSPNRDDSPLH
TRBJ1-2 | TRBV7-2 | ASSLSVNYGYT
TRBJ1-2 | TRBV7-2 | ASSLNPTGGYGYT
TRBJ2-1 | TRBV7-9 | ASSSPRVGAYNEQF